This T cell receptor beta chain originates from a study of human thymus T cells. Study outcomes and limitations: Repertoires from thymus and blood appeared to show biased V and J gene usage.

Trimming shortened V by 3 bases and J by 2 bases, and 5 bases separated the two germline ends. This CDR3 spans 12 amino acids. Per the germline V gene, CDR1 is GTSNPN and CDR2 is SVGIG (reference sequence). About this clone itself: Its target is not known.

Corrective heart surgery yielded the resections from which the thymus tissue came. Sequencing was performed with immunoSEQ multiplex PCR; in TCRdb, only in-frame clones are kept and a portion is missing. The sample has about 120,000 clones, around 96% seen once; the top ten hold around 0.025%. The chain employs TRBV30 and TRBJ1-3; no definite D call. The material sequenced was thymus tissue. The receptor comes from a boy under two years old with a congenital heart defect but otherwise immunologically healthy. The CDR3, as DNA: TGTGCCTGGAGATCAGCTGGAAACACCATATATTTT. It translates to CAWRSAGNTIYF.